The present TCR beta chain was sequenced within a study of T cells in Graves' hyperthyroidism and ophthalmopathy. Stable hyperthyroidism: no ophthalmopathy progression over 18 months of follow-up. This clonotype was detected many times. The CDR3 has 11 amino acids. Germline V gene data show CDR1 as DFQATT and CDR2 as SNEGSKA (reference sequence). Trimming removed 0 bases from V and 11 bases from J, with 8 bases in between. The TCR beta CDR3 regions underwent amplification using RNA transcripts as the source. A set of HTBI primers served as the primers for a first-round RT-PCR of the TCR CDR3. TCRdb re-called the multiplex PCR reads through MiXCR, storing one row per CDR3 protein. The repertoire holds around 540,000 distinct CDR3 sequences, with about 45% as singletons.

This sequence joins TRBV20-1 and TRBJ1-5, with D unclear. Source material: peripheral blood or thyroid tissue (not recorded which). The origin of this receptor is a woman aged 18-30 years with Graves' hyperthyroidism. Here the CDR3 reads CSAREETAQHF. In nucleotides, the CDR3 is TGCAGTGCTAGAGAAGAGACGGCCCAGCATTTT.